The next 7 T cell receptor beta chains were all read from a single sample in a study of shared clonotypes between healthy human individuals. TCRdb's table, derived via immunoSEQ multiplex PCR, lists solely in-frame clones and lacks some. This table has around 980,000 clones, around 78% appearing once. The sample comprised memory CD4+ T cells from PBMCs. Subset: CD45RA-negative fraction. The receptors stem from a man between 18 and 29 years old in good health. Some clones in this sample may be carry-over from other donors' samples.

The chain combines TRBV30 with TRBJ2-2, with a weak D call TRBD2 (5 bases). CDR3 length equals 15 residues. With 6 bases removed from V and 2 bases from J, the gap between germline ends came to 16 bases. Germline V gene lookup returns CDR1 GTSNPN and CDR2 SVGIG (reference sequence). CDR3 DNA: TGTGCCTGCGACCTTTGGGAGATAAACACCGGGGAGCTGTTTTTT. Protein product: CACDLWEINTGELFF.

The chain uses TRBV5-1 and TRBJ2-7, with TRBD1 identical over 8 bases. The CDR3 runs 16 residues. Germline V CDR1 and CDR2: SGHRS, YFSETQ. V lost 0 bases and J lost 2; bases outside the gene matches: 7. CDR3 residues: CASSLAGQGSTYEQYF. The CDR3 DNA sequence: TGCGCCAGCAGCTTGGCCGGACAGGGTAGCACCTACGAGCAGTACTTC.

This rearrangement joins TRBV19 to TRBJ2-1; 8 bases are shared with TRBD2. The germline gives CDR1 LNHDA, CDR2 SQIVND (reference sequence). After removal of 3 bases from V and 4 bases from J, the junction contained 8 bases not matched to a gene. The CDR3 has 16 residues. The CDR3 spells CASSISQTSAYNEQFF. The DNA for the CDR3 is TGTGCCAGTAGTATCTCGCAGACTAGCGCTTACAATGAGCAGTTCTTC.

A single count supports this clone. The chain recombines TRBV4-1 with TRBJ1-1; perhaps TRBD1 as D (5 bases). Trimming took off 0 bases at V and 2 bases at J, with 10 bases between the two ends. This CDR3 contains 15 residues. Germline V gene lookup returns CDR1 MGHRA and CDR2 YSYEKL. The CDR3 DNA follows: TGCGCCAGCAGCCAAGATATATGGGGCAACACTGAAGCTTTCTTT. It encodes CASSQDIWGNTEAFF.

This chain uses TRBV28 with TRBJ1-2, with D perhaps matching TRBD1 (5 bases). The V end lost 6 bases, the J end lost 0 bases, and 11 bases lay between the germline ends. CDR1 is MDHEN and CDR2 is SYDVKM in the germline V gene. There are 14 residues in the CDR3. The CDR3 loop is CASSGAPANYGYTF. In DNA, the CDR3 is TGTGCCAGCAGCGGGGCCCCAGCTAACTATGGCTACACCTTC.

V and J are TRBV21-1 and TRBJ2-4; the tabulated D call, TRBD2, remains unverified against the DNA. TRBV21-1 is a pseudogene. The CDR3 runs 13 residues. The DNA of the CDR3 is TGTGCCAGCAAAAACCCCGAGGGAAACATTCAGTACTTC. Encoded protein: CASKNPEGNIQYF.

This rearrangement joins TRBV19 to TRBJ2-2; 14 bases match TRBD2. This CDR3 comprises 15 residues. Germline V gives CDR1 LNHDA, CDR2 SQIVND (reference sequence). The junction had 5 bases not matched to a gene; V was cut back by 5 bases and J by 9 bases. CDR3 region: CASSPGLAGARELFF. In DNA, the CDR3 is TGTGCCAGTAGTCCGGGACTAGCGGGAGCTCGGGAGCTGTTTTTT. The entire variable domain, with the rest obtained from reference TRBV19 and TRBJ2-2, is as follows: DGGITQSPKYLFRKEGQNVTLSCEQNLNHDAMYWYRQDPGQGLRLIYYSQIVNDFQKGDIAEGYSVSREKKESFPLTVTSAQKNPTAFYLCASSPGLAGARELFFGEGSRLTVL.